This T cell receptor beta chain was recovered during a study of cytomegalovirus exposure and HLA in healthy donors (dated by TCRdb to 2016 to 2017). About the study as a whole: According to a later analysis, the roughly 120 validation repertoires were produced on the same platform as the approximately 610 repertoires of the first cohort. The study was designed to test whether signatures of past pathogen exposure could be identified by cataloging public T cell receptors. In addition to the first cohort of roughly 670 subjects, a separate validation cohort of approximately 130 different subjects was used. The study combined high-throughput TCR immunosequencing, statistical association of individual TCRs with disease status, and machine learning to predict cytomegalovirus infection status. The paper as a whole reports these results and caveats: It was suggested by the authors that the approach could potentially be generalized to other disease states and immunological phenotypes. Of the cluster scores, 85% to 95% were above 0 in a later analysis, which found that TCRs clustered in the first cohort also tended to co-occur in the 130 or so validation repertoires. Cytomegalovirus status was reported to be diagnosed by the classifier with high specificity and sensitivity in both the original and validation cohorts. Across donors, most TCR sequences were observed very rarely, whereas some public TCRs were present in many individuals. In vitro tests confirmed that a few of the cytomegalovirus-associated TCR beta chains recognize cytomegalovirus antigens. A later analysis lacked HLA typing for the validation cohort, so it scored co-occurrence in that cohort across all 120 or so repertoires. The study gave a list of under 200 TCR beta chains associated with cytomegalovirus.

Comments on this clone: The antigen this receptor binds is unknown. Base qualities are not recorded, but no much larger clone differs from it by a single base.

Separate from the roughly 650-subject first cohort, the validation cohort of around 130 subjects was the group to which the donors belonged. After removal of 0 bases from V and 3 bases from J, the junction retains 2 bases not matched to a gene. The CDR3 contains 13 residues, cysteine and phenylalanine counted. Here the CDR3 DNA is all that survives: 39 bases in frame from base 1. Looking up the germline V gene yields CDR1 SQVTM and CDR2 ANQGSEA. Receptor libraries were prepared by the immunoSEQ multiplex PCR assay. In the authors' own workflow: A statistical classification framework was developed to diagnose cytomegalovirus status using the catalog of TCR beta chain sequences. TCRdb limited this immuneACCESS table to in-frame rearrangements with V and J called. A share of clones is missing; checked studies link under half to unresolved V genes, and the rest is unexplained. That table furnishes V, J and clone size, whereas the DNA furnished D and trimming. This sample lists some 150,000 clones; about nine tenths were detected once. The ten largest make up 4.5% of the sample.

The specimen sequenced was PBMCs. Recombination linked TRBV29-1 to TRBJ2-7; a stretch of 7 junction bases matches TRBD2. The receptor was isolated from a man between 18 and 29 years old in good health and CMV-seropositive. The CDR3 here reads CSVEDRGVYEQYF. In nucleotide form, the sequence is TGCAGCGTTGAAGATCGGGGGGTCTACGAGCAGTACTTC.